This entry describes one T cell receptor beta chain. Its antigen is not identified. The sample originates from a study of cytomegalovirus exposure and HLA in healthy donors. Study-wide results and caveats: By a later analysis, the bulk of CMV-associated TCR beta chains appeared HLA-restricted.

Germline V gives CDR1 LNHDA, CDR2 SQIVND (reference sequence). The CDR3 loop spans 14 amino acids. V shed 3 bases and J 6 bases; nucleotides not matched to a gene: 7. PCR involved 60 Vbeta and 13 Jbeta primers. Using immunoSEQ multiplex PCR, the repertoire was profiled, and TCRdb retains in-frame clones only, with some absent. The profile shows over 90,000 clones, about three quarters of them singletons. It was healthy bone marrow donors who served as donors. Specimen: PBMCs. The J gene is TRBJ2-7, the V gene TRBV19; 8 bases line up with TRBD2. This clonotype was sampled from a woman in her forties or fifties in good health and CMV-seropositive. The CDR3 reads CASSIRGGPCEQYF. The CDR3 region has the DNA TGTGCCAGTAGTATCCGGGGGGGCCCCTGCGAGCAGTACTTC. The full variable domain, completed using reference TRBV19 and TRBJ2-7, is DGGITQSPKYLFRKEGQNVTLSCEQNLNHDAMYWYRQDPGQGLRLIYYSQIVNDFQKGDIAEGYSVSREKKESFPLTVTSAQKNPTAFYLCASSIRGGPCEQYFGPGTRLTVT.